This T cell receptor (beta chain) appears in the sequencing data of a study of shared T cell receptors in the human thymus. The CDR3 has 16 amino acids. In germline, CDR1 is SGHDN, CDR2 FVKESK. J was trimmed by 3 bases and V by 4 bases; bases with no gene match: 9. Profiled with immunoSEQ multiplex PCR; TCRdb holds only in-frame clones, not every one. The sample lists hundreds of thousands of clones; 70% to 90% were seen once. The sample was also linked to a second study, of human thymus T cells. That source reports: Corrective surgery for congenital heart defects was being performed on the healthy Finnish infants who were the donors. Resections that were taken during corrective heart surgery supplied the thymus tissue. The authors found apparently biased V and J gene usage in thymic and blood repertoires. As related research reported, thymic repertoires overlapped highly among unrelated individuals.

This sequence joins TRBV14 and TRBJ1-2; 9 bases map to TRBD1. The sequence was collected from a girl in the first two years of life with a congenital heart defect. The specimen sequenced was thymocytes. CDR3 residues: CASSPRLGQGYYGYTF. CDR3 nucleotides: TGTGCCAGCAGCCCCCGGTTGGGACAGGGTTACTATGGCTACACCTTC.